The rows below give T cell receptor beta chains drawn from one sample of a study of CD4+ T cells in melanoma. Assay used: immunoSEQ multiplex PCR; TCRdb lists only in-frame clones, some missing. The repertoire includes some 120,000 clones, approximately 92% of them detected once, and about 3.3% sits in the top ten. The sample comprised peripheral blood. Source of these receptors: a human donor with melanoma. The CDR3 runs from the conserved cysteine through the conserved F or W. The D gene is left open where the match is weak. Some rows have no size entry. The others give once, few or many, or a class for an expanded clone.

TRBJ2-2 | TRBV15 | - | TRBD1 | CATSNIGQGHTGELFF | TGTGCCACCAGCAACATAGGACAGGGGCACACCGGGGAGCTGTTTTTT
TRBJ2-5 | TRBV4-3 | few | - | CASSQDATHQETQYF | TGCGCCAGCAGCCAAGATGCGACACACCAAGAGACCCAGTACTTC
TRBJ2-7 | TRBV11-2 | - | - | CASSPGRGSSYEQYF | TGTGCCAGCAGCCCCGGACGGGGAAGCTCCTACGAGCAGTACTTC
TRBJ2-5 | TRBV25-1 | - | TRBD1 | CASSESGQGGRETQYF | TGTGCCAGCAGTGAATCGGGACAGGGAGGTCGAGAGACCCAGTACTTC
TRBJ2-3 | TRBV4-2 | - | TRBD1 | CASSLTNPGQDGDTQYF | TGTGCCAGCAGCCTAACAAATCCGGGACAGGACGGGGATACGCAGTATTTT
TRBJ2-5 | TRBV4-3 | - | - | CASSQVAGGQETQYF | TGCGCCAGCAGCCAAGTTGCCGGAGGCCAAGAGACCCAGTACTTC
TRBJ2-1 | TRBV5-1 | - | - | CASSWLGPSYNEQFF | TGCGCCAGCAGCTGGCTAGGGCCCTCCTACAATGAGCAGTTCTTC
TRBJ2-1 | TRBV7-8 | - | TRBD2 | CASSRSGTSGRAFRNEQFF | TGTGCCAGCAGCCGCTCCGGGACTAGCGGGAGGGCCTTTCGGAATGAGCAGTTCTTC
TRBJ2-1 | TRBV5-1 | - | - | CASSDPGGGTYNEQFF | TGCGCCAGCAGTGACCCAGGAGGGGGCACCTACAATGAGCAGTTCTTC
TRBJ2-5 | TRBV5-1 | once | - | CASSLGGGNIQETQYF | TGCGCCAGCAGCTTGGGAGGTGGTAATATCCAAGAGACCCAGTACTTC
TRBJ2-3 | TRBV5-4 | once | TRBD2 | CASRSASGGGTDTQYF | TGTGCCAGCAGGTCCGCCAGCGGGGGGGGGACAGATACGCAGTATTTT
TRBJ1-4 | TRBV7-7 | - | - | CAVLRGGREKLFF | TGTGCCGTCCTGAGGGGCGGGCGTGAAAAACTGTTTTTT
TRBJ2-7 | TRBV19 | - | - | CASSNWSGRDSRYEQYF | TGTGCCAGTAGTAACTGGTCTGGCCGGGACTCCCGCTACGAGCAGTACTTC
TRBJ2-3 | TRBV15 | - | TRBD2 | CATSTGLAGRADTQYF | TGTGCCACCAGCACCGGACTAGCGGGAAGGGCAGATACGCAGTATTTT
TRBJ2-7 | TRBV5-1 | - | TRBD1 | CASSFDRVTYEQYF | TGCGCCAGCAGCTTTGACAGGGTGACATACGAGCAGTACTTC
TRBJ1-4 | TRBV19 | - | - | CASSNWGEKLFF | TGTGCCAGTAGTAACTGGGGTGAAAAACTGTTTTTT
TRBJ2-7 | TRBV28 | - | TRBD1 | CASSFHRGSNEQYF | TGTGCCAGCAGTTTTCACAGGGGGTCAAACGAGCAGTACTTC